This T cell receptor (beta chain) appears in the sequencing data of a study of control samples from healthy donors and cancer patients. V lost 3 bases, J lost 4 bases, and 11 bases stayed unmatched. This CDR3 comprises 19 residues. Germline-derived CDR1 and CDR2 are LNHDA and SQIVND (reference sequence). Libraries were prepared by immunoSEQ multiplex PCR; TCRdb keeps only in-frame clonotypes and omits some of them. The table shows 100,000 to 150,000 clones, with 75% to 95% occurring only once. This chain links TRBV19 with TRBJ2-6, with 11 bases aligning to TRBD1. The material sequenced was blood. The receptor's source is a man aged 40-49 years in good health. CDR3 nucleotides: TGTGCCAGTAGTATCACAAGCGGACAGGGGGCGGGAGGGGCCAACGTCCTGACTTTC. Protein sequence: CASSITSGQGAGGANVLTF.